What follows are 24 T cell receptor beta chains derived from one specimen sequenced in a study of Ad26.COV2.S vaccination and SARS-CoV-2 variants. The treatment is: around 19 received Ad26.COV2.S at low or high dose, single or two shots; roughly five received placebo; per-sample allocation not given. The samples date from day 63 after the first vaccine or placebo injection. Repertoires were generated with immunoSEQ multiplex PCR, while TCRdb's copy carries only in-frame clones and drops some. The data show some 250,000 clones, around 89% seen once. Sample: peripheral blood, taken in a trial of Ad26.COV2.S vaccine versus placebo. These receptors came from a person aged 18-60 years who received the Ad26.COV2.S COVID-19 vaccine or a placebo.

This clone was picked up a small number of times. The V call is TRBV7-9, the J call TRBJ1-1; the D gene is possibly TRBD1 (6 bases). The V end lost 5 bases, the J end lost 1 base, and 14 bases lay between the germline ends. This CDR3 contains 15 residues. In germline, CDR1 is SEHNR, CDR2 FQNEAQ (reference sequence). CDR3 bases: TGTGCCAGCAGCCCCTCGGGGGCTTCGAACACTGAAGCTTTCTTT. Encoded protein: CASSPSGASNTEAFF. The whole variable domain, filled in from reference TRBV7-9 and TRBJ1-1, reads DTGVSQNPRHKITKRGQNVTFRCDPISEHNRLYWYRQTLGQGPEFLTYFQNEAQLEKSRLLSDRFSAERPKGSFSTLEIQRTEQGDSAMYLCASSPSGASNTEAFFGQGTRLTVV.

The rearrangement links TRBV28 to TRBJ1-2, with D hard to call. Trimming pared 7 bases from V and 2 bases from J, leaving 11 bases between. This CDR3 has 13 amino acids. Germline assignment: CDR1 MDHEN and CDR2 SYDVKM. The CDR3 nucleotides are TGTGCCAGCATATCTCTGGGAAACTATGGCTACACCTTC. Amino acid sequence: CASISLGNYGYTF.

The rearrangement links TRBV4-1 to TRBJ1-5; D possibly corresponds to TRBD1 (6 bases). This CDR3 comprises 15 residues. The germline V and J ends were trimmed by 2 bases and 10 bases, with 18 bases remaining between them. Per germline, CDR1 MGHRA and CDR2 YSYEKL. The CDR3 region has the DNA TGCGCCAGCAGCCAATCGGGAGACAGGCTCACCCCCCAGCATTTT. It specifies CASSQSGDRLTPQHF.

The V gene is TRBV10-2, the J gene TRBJ2-3; the match to TRBD2 covers 12 bases. Germline CDR1 WSHSY, CDR2 SAAADI. This CDR3 contains 16 residues. V lost 7 bases and J lost 0; bases outside the gene matches: 5. In nucleotides, the CDR3 is TGCGCCAGCAAAACTAGCGGGAGGACTAGCACAGATACGCAGTATTTT. Amino acids: CASKTSGRTSTDTQYF.

V usage is TRBV5-5 and J usage is TRBJ2-3; either TRBD1 or TRBD2 may fit D (6 bases each). The CDR3 has 16 residues. The germline V gene encodes CDR1 SGHKS and CDR2 YYEKEE (reference sequence). V was clipped by 2 bases and J by 0 bases, with 13 bases between them. CDR3 bases: TGTGCCAGCAGCTTCCTTGGGGGGCTCAGCACAGATACGCAGTATTTT. This gives the protein CASSFLGGLSTDTQYF. Full variable domain (remainder filled in from reference TRBV5-5 and TRBJ2-3): DAGVTQSPTHLIKTRGQQVTLRCSPISGHKSVSWYQQVLGQGPQFIFQYYEKEERGRGNFPDRFSARQFPNYSSELNVNALLLGDSALYLCASSFLGGLSTDTQYFGPGTRLTVL.

This clone has only a few counts. The genes are TRBV6-5 and TRBJ1-3; D is unresolved. CDR1 and CDR2 (germline): MNHEY, SVGAGI. The ends were cut back, 2 bases at V and 4 bases at J, with 12 bases in the middle. The CDR3 is made up of 15 amino acids. The CDR3 coding sequence is TGTGCCAGCAGTTACAGGCGGTCTGGAGGAAACACCATATATTTT. Protein product: CASSYRRSGGNTIYF.

The chain employs TRBV5-1 and TRBJ1-1, with D hard to call. CDR3 length equals 14 residues. V lost 4 bases and J 2 bases, leaving 12 bases between the germline ends. Germline CDR1 is SGHRS and CDR2 is YFSETQ. This CDR3 is CASSGVAPNTEAFF. Written as DNA, the CDR3 is TGCGCCAGCAGCGGGGTAGCCCCCAACACTGAAGCTTTCTTT.

This sequence joins TRBV2 and TRBJ2-7; D perhaps matches TRBD2 (6 bases). The V and J ends lost 4 bases and 5 bases respectively, with 12 bases between them. The V gene's germline CDR1 is SNHLY and CDR2 FYNNEI. This CDR3 is built from 13 residues. CDR3 nucleotides: TGTGCCAGCAGTGCCGGAGGGATTAACGAGCAGTACTTC. Amino acid sequence: CASSAGGINEQYF. Full variable domain (rest looked up from reference TRBV2 and TRBJ2-7): EPEVTQTPSHQVTQMGQEVILRCVPISNHLYFYWYRQILGQKVEFLVSFYNNEISEKSEIFDDQFSVERPDGSNFTLKIRSTKLEDSAMYFCASSAGGINEQYFGPGTRLTVT.

The rearrangement uses TRBV6-5 and TRBJ2-3; 11 bases map to TRBD2. CDR3 length: 14 residues. The ends lost 6 bases at V and 9 bases at J; junction bases unmatched: 8. Germline assignment: CDR1 MNHEY and CDR2 SVGAGI. CDR3 sequence: CASRPGVAGGTQYF. In DNA form, the CDR3 reads TGTGCCAGCAGACCCGGGGTAGCGGGAGGGACGCAGTATTTT.

The chain carries TRBV2 and TRBJ1-1; possibly TRBD1 for D (6 bases). The CDR3 is 14 residues long. V dropped 6 bases and J dropped 1 base, with 12 bases sitting between them. Germline loops: CDR1 SNHLY, CDR2 FYNNEI. The CDR3 DNA reads TGTGCCAGCAGGAGGGGGAGCCCGAACACTGAAGCTTTCTTT. It encodes CASRRGSPNTEAFF.

The chain uses TRBV11-3 and TRBJ2-2; D possibly uses TRBD1 or TRBD2 (6 bases each). Germline V CDR1 and CDR2: SGHNT, YENEEA. Trimming removed 5 bases at V and 6 bases at J, with 10 bases between. The CDR3 covers 13 residues. Here the CDR3 DNA reads TGTGCCAGCAGCCGGGGGCTGGCCGGGGAGCTGTTTTTT. Its translation is CASSRGLAGELFF.

This chain connects TRBV5-4 to TRBJ2-3, with D possibly TRBD1 on 5 matching bases. V lost 6 bases and J lost 3, with 8 bases in between. Germline-derived CDR1 and CDR2 are SGHNT and YYREEE (reference sequence). The CDR3 totals 12 residues. The CDR3 reads CASIGVTDTQYF. The CDR3 region has the DNA TGTGCCAGCATAGGGGTAACAGATACGCAGTATTTT.

This clone showed up just once. V is TRBV30 and J is TRBJ1-4; D is perhaps TRBD1 (6 bases). Germline CDR1 is GTSNPN and CDR2 is SVGIG (reference sequence). This CDR3 comprises 13 residues. Trimming pared 2 bases from V and 7 bases from J, leaving 11 bases between. This chain's CDR3 is CAWSHGGGEKLFF. In DNA, the CDR3 is TGTGCCTGGAGTCACGGGGGCGGTGAAAAACTGTTTTTT.

In this sample, this clone turned up once. The chain employs TRBV4-3 and TRBJ2-5, with 7 positions matching TRBD1. Per the germline V gene, CDR1 is LGHNA and CDR2 is YSLEER. The CDR3 loop spans 15 amino acids. The ends lost 0 bases at V and 4 bases at J; junction bases unmatched: 5. The CDR3 region is CASSQEGRGSETQYF. DNA of the CDR3: TGCGCCAGCAGCCAAGAGGGCAGGGGGTCAGAGACCCAGTACTTC.

The genes are TRBV2 and TRBJ1-5, with D tentatively TRBD1 (5 bases). The germline V and J ends were trimmed by 6 bases and 4 bases, with 13 bases remaining between them. CDR3 length: 14 amino acids. Germline CDR1 is SNHLY and CDR2 is FYNNEI. CDR3 DNA: TGTGCCAGCAGGGGGACCTGGGAAAATCAGCCCCAGCATTTT. Encoded protein: CASRGTWENQPQHF.

This clone was counted only a few times. The V call is TRBV2, the J call TRBJ2-5; D is ambiguous. CDR1 and CDR2 from the germline V gene are SNHLY and FYNNEI. This CDR3 comprises 12 residues. With 6 bases removed from V and 5 bases from J, the gap between germline ends came to 10 bases. In DNA form, the CDR3 reads TGTGCCAGCAGCGCATTCAGGGAGACCCAGTACTTC. It yields the protein CASSAFRETQYF.

The V gene is TRBV6-2 or TRBV6-3, the J gene TRBJ1-2; tentatively, D is TRBD1 (5 bases). This CDR3 contains 15 residues. The germline V gene encodes CDR1 MNHEY and CDR2 SVGEGT. The V end lost 5 bases, the J end lost 6 bases, and 19 bases lay between the germline ends. The CDR3 nucleotides read TGTGCCAGCAGTCCCCAGGGAGGAGGGGAAAATGGCTACACCTTC. The encoded protein is CASSPQGGGENGYTF.

The V gene is TRBV30, the J gene TRBJ2-1, with a possible D match to TRBD1 (6 bases). V lost 3 bases, J lost 0 bases, and 12 bases lay in between. Germline-derived CDR1 and CDR2 are GTSNPN and SVGIG (reference sequence). This CDR3 comprises 15 residues. The CDR3 sequence: CAWSVTGFSYNEQFF. CDR3 nucleotides: TGTGCCTGGAGCGTTACAGGGTTCTCCTACAATGAGCAGTTCTTC.

The chain employs TRBV3-1 (or the pseudogene TRBV3-2) and TRBJ2-2, with a tentative D call TRBD1 (6 bases). The CDR3 is made up of 14 amino acids. Germline V gene sequence: CDR1 LGHDT, CDR2 YNNKEL (reference sequence). V dropped 4 bases and J dropped 1 base, with 7 bases sitting between them. The CDR3 sequence is CASSLGQNTGELFF. In nucleotides, the CDR3 is TGTGCCAGCAGCCTGGGACAGAACACCGGGGAGCTGTTTTTT.

V and J are TRBV7-9 and TRBJ1-2; D is unclear. The CDR3 length is 17 residues. Germline V lookup: CDR1 SEHNR, CDR2 FQNEAQ (reference sequence). The V end was cut by 5 bases, the J end by 4 bases, with 23 bases between. CDR3 region: CASSPREVGGRGYGYTF. CDR3 bases: TGTGCCAGCAGCCCTCGTGAGGTGGGAGGTAGAGGCTATGGCTACACCTTC.

This clone was counted a single time. The rearrangement joins TRBV9 to TRBJ2-7; no clear D. The CDR3 spans 13 residues. Per germline, CDR1 SGDLS and CDR2 YYNGEE. V was pared by 1 base and J by 6 bases, with 11 bases between. CDR3 region: CASSVTGYGEQYF. As DNA, the CDR3 is TGTGCCAGCAGCGTAACCGGTTATGGCGAGCAGTACTTC.

The chain is built from TRBV2 and TRBJ1-6; TRBD1 might be the D (5 bases). Germline loops: CDR1 SNHLY, CDR2 FYNNEI. The CDR3 contains 14 residues. Trimming removed 6 bases from V and 6 bases from J, with 12 bases in between. The CDR3 DNA sequence: TGTGCCAGCAGAGGAGGGGCCACTAATTCACCCCTCCACTTT. As protein: CASRGGATNSPLHF. Variable domain in full (rest from reference TRBV2 and TRBJ1-6): EPEVTQTPSHQVTQMGQEVILRCVPISNHLYFYWYRQILGQKVEFLVSFYNNEISEKSEIFDDQFSVERPDGSNFTLKIRSTKLEDSAMYFCASRGGATNSPLHFGNGTRLTVT.

The sample holds one count of this clone. The rearrangement links TRBV7-9 to TRBJ2-3, with 10 bases lining up with TRBD2. In germline, CDR1 is SEHNR, CDR2 FQNEAQ (reference sequence). The CDR3 loop spans 16 amino acids. V trimming: 0 bases; J trimming: 6 bases; junction bases outside the gene matches: 6. CDR3 sequence: CASSLAPQRGGDTQYF. CDR3 DNA sequence: TGTGCCAGCAGCTTAGCCCCCCAGCGGGGGGGGGATACGCAGTATTTT.

This clone was seen more than once but under ten times. The chain uses TRBV2 and TRBJ2-7; no clear D gene. The CDR3 is made up of 11 amino acids. In germline, CDR1 is SNHLY, CDR2 FYNNEI. The V and J ends lost 6 bases and 3 bases respectively, with 6 bases between them. Here the CDR3 DNA reads TGTGCCAGCAGCCATGGCTACGAGCAGTACTTC. It is translated as CASSHGYEQYF.